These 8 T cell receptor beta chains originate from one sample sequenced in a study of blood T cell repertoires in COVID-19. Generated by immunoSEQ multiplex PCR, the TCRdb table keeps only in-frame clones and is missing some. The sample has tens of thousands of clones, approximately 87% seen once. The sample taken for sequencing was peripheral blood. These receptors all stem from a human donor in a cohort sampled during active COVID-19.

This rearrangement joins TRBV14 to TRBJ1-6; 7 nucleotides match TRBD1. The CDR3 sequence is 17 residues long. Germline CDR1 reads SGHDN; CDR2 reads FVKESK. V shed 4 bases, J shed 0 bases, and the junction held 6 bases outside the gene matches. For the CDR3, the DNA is TGTGCCAGCAGCCGGGACAGCATGAGCTCCTATAATTCACCCCTCCACTTT. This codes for CASSRDSMSSYNSPLHF.

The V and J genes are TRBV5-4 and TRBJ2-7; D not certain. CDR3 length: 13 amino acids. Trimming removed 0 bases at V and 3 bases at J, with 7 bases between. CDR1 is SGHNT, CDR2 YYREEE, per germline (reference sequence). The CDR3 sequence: CASSLGSSYEQYF. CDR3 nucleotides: TGTGCCAGCAGCTTGGGGAGTAGCTACGAGCAGTACTTC. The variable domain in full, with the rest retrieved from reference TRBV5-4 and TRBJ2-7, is ETGVTQSPTHLIKTRGQQVTLRCSSQSGHNTVSWYQQALGQGPQFIFQYYREEENGRGNFPPRFSGLQFPNYSSELNVNALELDDSALYLCASSLGSSYEQYFGPGTRLTVT.

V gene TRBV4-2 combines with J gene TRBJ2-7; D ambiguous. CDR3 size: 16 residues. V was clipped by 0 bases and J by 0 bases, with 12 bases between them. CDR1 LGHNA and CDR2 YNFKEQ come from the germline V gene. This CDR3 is CASSQEFTRSSYEQYF. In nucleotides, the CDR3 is TGTGCCAGCAGCCAAGAATTCACGAGGAGCTCCTACGAGCAGTACTTC.

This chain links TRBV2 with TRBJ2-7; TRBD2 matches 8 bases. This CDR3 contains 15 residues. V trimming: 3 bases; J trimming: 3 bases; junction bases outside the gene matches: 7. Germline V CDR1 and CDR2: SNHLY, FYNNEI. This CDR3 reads CASSESAGGIYEQYF. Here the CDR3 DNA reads TGTGCCAGCAGTGAGTCGGCGGGAGGAATCTACGAGCAGTACTTC.

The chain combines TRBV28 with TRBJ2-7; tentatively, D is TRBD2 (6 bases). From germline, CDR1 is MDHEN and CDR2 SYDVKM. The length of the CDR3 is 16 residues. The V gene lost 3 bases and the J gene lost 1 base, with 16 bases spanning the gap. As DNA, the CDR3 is TGTGCCAGCAGTTTTTTTGGCGGGGCGGGGTCCTACGAGCAGTACTTC. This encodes CASSFFGGAGSYEQYF. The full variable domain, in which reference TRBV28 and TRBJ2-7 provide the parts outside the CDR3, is DVKVTQSSRYLVKRTGEKVFLECVQDMDHENMFWYRQDPGLGLRLIYFSYDVKMKEKGDIPEGYSVSREKKERFSLILESASTNQTSMYLCASSFFGGAGSYEQYFGPGTRLTVT.

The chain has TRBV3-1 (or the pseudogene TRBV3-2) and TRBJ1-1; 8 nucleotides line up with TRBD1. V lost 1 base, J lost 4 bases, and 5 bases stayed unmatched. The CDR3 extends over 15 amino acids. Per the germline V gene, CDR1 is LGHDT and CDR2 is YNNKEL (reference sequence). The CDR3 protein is CASSQGQGLVTEAFF. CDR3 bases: TGTGCCAGCAGCCAAGGACAGGGGCTCGTCACTGAAGCTTTCTTT.

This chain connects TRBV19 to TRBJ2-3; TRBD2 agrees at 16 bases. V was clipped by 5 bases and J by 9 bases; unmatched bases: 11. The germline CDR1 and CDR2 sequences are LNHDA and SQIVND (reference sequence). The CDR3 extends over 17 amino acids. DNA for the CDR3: TGTGCCAGTAGTGTCTCCGGGACTAGCGGGGGGGTGGAGACGCAGTATTTT. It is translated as CASSVSGTSGGVETQYF.

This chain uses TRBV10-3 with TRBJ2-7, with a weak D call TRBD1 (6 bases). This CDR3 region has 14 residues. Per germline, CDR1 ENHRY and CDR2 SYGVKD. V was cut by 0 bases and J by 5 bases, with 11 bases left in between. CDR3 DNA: TGTGCCATCAGTGAGTCACAGGGAGAGAACGAGCAGTACTTC. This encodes CAISESQGENEQYF.